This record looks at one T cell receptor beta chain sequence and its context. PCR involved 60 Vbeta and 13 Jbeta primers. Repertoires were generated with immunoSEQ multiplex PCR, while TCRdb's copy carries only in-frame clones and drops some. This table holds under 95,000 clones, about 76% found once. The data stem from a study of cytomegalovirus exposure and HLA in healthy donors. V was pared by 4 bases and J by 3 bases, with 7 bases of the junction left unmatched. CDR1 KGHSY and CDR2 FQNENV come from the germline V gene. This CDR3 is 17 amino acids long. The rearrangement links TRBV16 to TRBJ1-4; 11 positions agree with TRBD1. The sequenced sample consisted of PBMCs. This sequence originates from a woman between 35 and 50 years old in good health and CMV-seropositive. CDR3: CASSLRTGGVSNEKLFF. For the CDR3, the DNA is TGTGCCAGCAGCCTACGGACAGGGGGCGTATCTAATGAAAAACTGTTTTTT. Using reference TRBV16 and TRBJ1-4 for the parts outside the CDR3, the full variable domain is GEEVAQTPKHLVRGEGQKAKLYCAPIKGHSYVFWYQQVLKNEFKFLISFQNENVFDETGMPKERFSAKCLPNSPCSLEIQATKLEDSAVYFCASSLRTGGVSNEKLFFGSGTQLSVL.